This is a list of T cell receptor beta chains from one sample in a study of CD8+ T cells in alopecia areata. Using immunoSEQ multiplex PCR, the repertoire was profiled, and TCRdb retains in-frame clones only, with some absent. Of under 200,000 clones listed, 55% to 75% were seen once; the top ten hold 0.75% to 0.95%. The sequences come from CD4+ T cells sorted from blood, collected at week 4, from a patient treated with tofacitinib. Every receptor here comes from a human donor with alopecia areata. Each CDR3 is given with its conserved first and last residue. The D gene is left open where the match is weak. Rows give clone size only sometimes, using once, few, many, or a class for an expanded clone.

cdr3_nt: TGCAGCTGTCGGGGGACTGAAGCTTTCTTT; cdr3_aa: CSCRGTEAFF; v_call: TRBV29-1; d_call: -; j_call: TRBJ1-1; clone_size: -
cdr3_nt: TGTGCCTGGACTGCCCCCGGGCCCTTGATCCACGGCTACACCTTC; cdr3_aa: CAWTAPGPLIHGYTF; v_call: TRBV30; d_call: -; j_call: TRBJ1-2; clone_size: -
cdr3_nt: TGCGCCAGCAGCCAACGGGACAGGGCAGAAAAACTGTTTTTT; cdr3_aa: CASSQRDRAEKLFF; v_call: TRBV4-1; d_call: TRBD1; j_call: TRBJ1-4; clone_size: -
cdr3_nt: TGTGCCTGGAGTGTACGGGGCAGGGGGAGCACTGAAGCTTTCTTT; cdr3_aa: CAWSVRGRGSTEAFF; v_call: TRBV30; d_call: TRBD1; j_call: TRBJ1-1; clone_size: -
cdr3_nt: TGTGCCAGCAGCGTTTCATTAGGAGATACGCAGTATTTT; cdr3_aa: CASSVSLGDTQYF; v_call: TRBV9; d_call: -; j_call: TRBJ2-3; clone_size: few
cdr3_nt: TGTGCCAGCAGCCCCCGGCTGTATAATTCACCCCTCCACTTT; cdr3_aa: CASSPRLYNSPLHF; v_call: TRBV27; d_call: -; j_call: TRBJ1-6; clone_size: -
cdr3_nt: TGCAGCGTTGGGGGGGGACACTCCACAGATACGCAGTATTTT; cdr3_aa: CSVGGGHSTDTQYF; v_call: TRBV29-1; d_call: -; j_call: TRBJ2-3; clone_size: -
cdr3_nt: TGTGCCAGTAGTATGGGACAGGGCGAGGCCAATGAGCAGTTCTTC; cdr3_aa: CASSMGQGEANEQFF; v_call: TRBV19; d_call: TRBD1; j_call: TRBJ2-1; clone_size: few
cdr3_nt: TGTGCCAGCAGCTTGCGGACCTCAGACGGTAGCTCCTACGAGCAGTACTTC; cdr3_aa: CASSLRTSDGSSYEQYF; v_call: TRBV5-6; d_call: -; j_call: TRBJ2-7; clone_size: once
cdr3_nt: TGTGCCTGGACTAGCTCGGATACGCAGTATTTT; cdr3_aa: CAWTSSDTQYF; v_call: TRBV30; d_call: -; j_call: TRBJ2-3; clone_size: -
cdr3_nt: TGTGCCAGCAGCGTTAGCGGACATGAGCAGTTCTTC; cdr3_aa: CASSVSGHEQFF; v_call: TRBV9; d_call: -; j_call: TRBJ2-1; clone_size: -
cdr3_nt: TGTGCCTGGAGACCGGGCCGGGACAGTTGGTACTTT; cdr3_aa: CAWRPGRDSWYF; v_call: TRBV30; d_call: TRBD1; j_call: TRBJ1-6; clone_size: -
cdr3_nt: TGTGCCAGCAGGGGGGCCGGAATAAATCAGCCCCAGCATTTT; cdr3_aa: CASRGAGINQPQHF; v_call: TRBV27; d_call: -; j_call: TRBJ1-5; clone_size: -
cdr3_nt: TGCAGCATAACCAGGGGGTGGCACGAGCAGTACTTC; cdr3_aa: CSITRGWHEQYF; v_call: TRBV29-1; d_call: TRBD1; j_call: TRBJ2-7; clone_size: few
cdr3_nt: TGTGCCAGCAGCTTGGAAAGCCGTAGGGACCCCTACGAGCAGTACTTC; cdr3_aa: CASSLESRRDPYEQYF; v_call: TRBV5-4; d_call: -; j_call: TRBJ2-7; clone_size: -
cdr3_nt: TGCAGCGTTTCCTCTTGGGGGACCGCAAACTATGGCTACACCTTC; cdr3_aa: CSVSSWGTANYGYTF; v_call: TRBV29-1; d_call: -; j_call: TRBJ1-2; clone_size: few
cdr3_nt: TGCAGCTTTAGAGGGGCAGTCTCCTACAATGAGCAGTTCTTC; cdr3_aa: CSFRGAVSYNEQFF; v_call: TRBV29-1; d_call: -; j_call: TRBJ2-1; clone_size: -
cdr3_nt: TGTGCCTGGAGCTTAATGGGTTCCACAGATACGCAGTATTTT; cdr3_aa: CAWSLMGSTDTQYF; v_call: TRBV30; d_call: -; j_call: TRBJ2-3; clone_size: -
cdr3_nt: TGTGCCAGCAGCAACAATCTCAGGGGGTCCTACGAGCAGTACTTC; cdr3_aa: CASSNNLRGSYEQYF; v_call: TRBV7-8; d_call: TRBD1; j_call: TRBJ2-7; clone_size: -
cdr3_nt: TGTGCCAGCAGTCCCCGGACGGGAGGGGGGACTGAAGCTTTCTTT; cdr3_aa: CASSPRTGGGTEAFF; v_call: TRBV2; d_call: -; j_call: TRBJ1-1; clone_size: -
cdr3_nt: TGTGCCAGCAGTGCAGGAGCCTCCCGGGACACCCATGGCTACACCTTC; cdr3_aa: CASSAGASRDTHGYTF; v_call: TRBV25-1; d_call: -; j_call: TRBJ1-2; clone_size: -
cdr3_nt: TGTGCCTGTCGAGGGACAGGGGCTAATTCACCCCTCCACTTT; cdr3_aa: CACRGTGANSPLHF; v_call: TRBV30; d_call: TRBD1; j_call: TRBJ1-6; clone_size: -
cdr3_nt: TGTGCCAGCAGCGTAGATCGGGGGGGTAAAGATACGCAGTATTTT; cdr3_aa: CASSVDRGGKDTQYF; v_call: TRBV9; d_call: TRBD2; j_call: TRBJ2-3; clone_size: -
cdr3_nt: TGCGCCAGCAGCCGCGGACAGGAGGGCTACACCTTC; cdr3_aa: CASSRGQEGYTF; v_call: TRBV5-1; d_call: TRBD1; j_call: TRBJ1-2; clone_size: -
cdr3_nt: TGTGCCAGCAGTTTAAAGGCGGGTGGGTCACCCCTCCACTTT; cdr3_aa: CASSLKAGGSPLHF; v_call: TRBV27; d_call: -; j_call: TRBJ1-6; clone_size: few
cdr3_nt: TGTGCCTGGAGTGTACTCAGGACTAACTATGGCTACACCTTC; cdr3_aa: CAWSVLRTNYGYTF; v_call: TRBV30; d_call: -; j_call: TRBJ1-2; clone_size: -
cdr3_nt: TGCGCCAGCAGCTTGAATTCATTCGCAGATACGCAGTATTTT; cdr3_aa: CASSLNSFADTQYF; v_call: TRBV5-1; d_call: -; j_call: TRBJ2-3; clone_size: -
cdr3_nt: TGCAGCGTCGACCGCTCGGGAGGACAAGAGACCCAGTACTTC; cdr3_aa: CSVDRSGGQETQYF; v_call: TRBV29-1; d_call: TRBD2; j_call: TRBJ2-5; clone_size: -